This TCR beta chain is drawn from a study of shared T cell receptors in the human thymus. Between the trimmed V and J ends, which lost 3 bases and 6 bases, there was a span of 7 bases. Germline V gene data show CDR1 as SGDLS and CDR2 as YYNGEE. CDR3 length: 12 amino acids. This table comes from immunoSEQ multiplex PCR, and its TCRdb copy is limited to in-frame clones, with some not included. The sample lists under 700,000 clones, approximately 80% occurring once. Only one count was recorded for this clone. The sample was also reused in another study, on human thymus T cells. Per that paper: During corrective heart surgery, resections were taken, and the thymus tissue came from them.

The gene calls are TRBV9 and TRBJ2-1, with D maybe TRBD2 (5 bases). The TCR sequence derives from a boy younger than two with a congenital heart defect. Sequenced input: thymocytes. CDR3 amino acids: CASSGRTNEQFF. In nucleotides, the CDR3 is TGTGCCAGCAGCGGGAGGACCAATGAGCAGTTCTTC.